This T cell receptor beta chain was identified in a study of cytomegalovirus exposure and HLA in healthy donors. Study-wide findings and caveats: As a later analysis showed, a missense DCLRE1C variant was linked to trimming of TCR beta V- and J-genes. For cytomegalovirus status, the classifier reportedly gave diagnoses with high specificity and sensitivity. Upon later analysis, HLA-associated TCR beta chains proved more clonally expanded than other, equally common chains.

A remark on this clone: The antigen remains unidentified.

The CDR3 loop spans 14 amino acids. Germline V gives CDR1 SQVTM, CDR2 ANQGSEA. V was trimmed by 7 bases and J by 1 base, leaving 16 bases between them. PCR employed 60 Vbeta and 13 Jbeta primers. Here immunoSEQ multiplex PCR was the method, and the copy in TCRdb shows in-frame clones only, minus some. Counted here are some 190,000 clones, over 70% occurring once; the ten biggest clones make up 1.2%. The V call is TRBV29-1, the J call TRBJ1-1; D may be TRBD1 (6 bases). The TCR sequence derives from a boy aged 2 to 9 in good health and CMV-seronegative. Material for sequencing was PBMCs. CDR3 amino acids: CSAAPQGSNTEAFF. The DNA of the CDR3 is TGCAGCGCCGCTCCACAGGGTTCGAACACTGAAGCTTTCTTT.